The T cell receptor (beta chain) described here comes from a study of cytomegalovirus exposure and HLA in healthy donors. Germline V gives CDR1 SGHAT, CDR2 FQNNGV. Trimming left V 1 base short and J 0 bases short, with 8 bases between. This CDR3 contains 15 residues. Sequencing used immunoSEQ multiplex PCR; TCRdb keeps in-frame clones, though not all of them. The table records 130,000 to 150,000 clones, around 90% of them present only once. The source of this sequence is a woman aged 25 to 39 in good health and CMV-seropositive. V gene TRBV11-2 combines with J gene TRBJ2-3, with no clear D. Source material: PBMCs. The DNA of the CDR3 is TGTGCCAGCAGCTTAGTCCGGTATAGCACAGATACGCAGTATTTT. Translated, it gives CASSLVRYSTDTQYF.